This T cell receptor beta chain was found in a study of T cells in Graves' hyperthyroidism and ophthalmopathy. General study points: In simple terms, a model built on 13 V-J features told ophthalmopathy apart from stable hyperthyroidism. For ophthalmopathy, model prediction preceded onset by a median roughly 6.3 months. Among thyroid clonotypes expanded above 0.001, most also appeared in blood.

With respect to this clonotype: Its cognate antigen is unknown.

Thyroid ultrasound and orbital computed tomography, with clinical symptoms and serum thyroxine and TRAb, informed diagnoses. This CDR3 has 15 amino acids. Trimming took off 1 base at V and 2 bases at J, with 15 bases between the two ends. CDR1 is GTSNPN, CDR2 SVGIG, per germline (reference sequence). Template material for amplifying TCR beta CDR3 regions consisted of RNA transcripts. Primed by the HTBI set, a first-round RT-PCR was run on the TCR CDR3. TCRdb processed the multiplex PCR reads anew with MiXCR; each CDR3 protein has one entry. The table includes 350,000 or so distinct CDR3 sequences, about a sixth detected once.

The genes are TRBV30 and TRBJ2-7; TRBD2 might be the D (6 bases). The receptor's source is a woman between 40 and 55 years old with Graves' ophthalmopathy. Sequencing input: blood. CDR3 region: CAWSGASSGAYEQYF. The CDR3 DNA reads TGTGCCTGGAGTGGAGCTAGCTCGGGGGCCTACGAGCAGTACTTC.